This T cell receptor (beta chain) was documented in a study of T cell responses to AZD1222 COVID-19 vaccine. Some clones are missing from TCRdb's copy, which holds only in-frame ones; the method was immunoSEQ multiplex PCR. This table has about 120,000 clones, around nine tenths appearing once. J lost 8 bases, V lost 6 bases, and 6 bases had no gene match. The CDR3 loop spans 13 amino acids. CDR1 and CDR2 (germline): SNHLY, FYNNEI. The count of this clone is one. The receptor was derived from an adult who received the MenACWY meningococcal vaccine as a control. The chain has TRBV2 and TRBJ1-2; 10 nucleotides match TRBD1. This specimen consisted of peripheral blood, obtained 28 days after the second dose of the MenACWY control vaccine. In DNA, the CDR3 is TGTGCCAGCAGAGAGACAGGGGGCTGGGGCTACACCTTC. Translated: CASRETGGWGYTF.